A selection of T cell receptor beta chains follows, all from one sample in a study of T cells in localized non-small cell lung cancer. Repertoires were generated with immunoSEQ multiplex PCR, while TCRdb's copy carries only in-frame clones and drops some. This table has 20,000 to 25,000 clones, over 70% appearing once. Sequencing was performed on PBMCs, taken before any cancer treatment. These receptors all stem from a man aged 40 to 69 with stage II squamous cell lung carcinoma. CDR3s include the opening cysteine and the closing phenylalanine or tryptophan. A D gene is named only where the DNA matches it firmly. Part of the rows lack a size; the others show once, few, many or a class for expanded clones.

v_call	clone_size	d_call	j_call	cdr3_nt	cdr3_aa
TRBV13	once	.	TRBJ2-5	TGTGCCAGCAGCTTAGGCCAAGGGTGGGAGACCCAGTACTTC	CASSLGQGWETQYF
TRBV19	once	.	TRBJ1-5	TGTGCCAGTAGTAAGGGATCAGGGCCTAGCAATCAGCCCCAGCATTTT	CASSKGSGPSNQPQHF
TRBV5-1	.	.	TRBJ2-5	TGCGCCAGCAGCCAGCCAGGCCGAGAAGAGACCCAGTACTTC	CASSQPGREETQYF
TRBV2	.	.	TRBJ1-1	TGTGCCAGCATCTGGAGGGGGGAGCAAGCTTTCTTT	CASIWRGEQAFF
TRBV19	.	.	TRBJ1-3	TGTGCCAGTAGTATGGAGACAAGTTTTCGTGGAAACACCATATATTTT	CASSMETSFRGNTIYF
TRBV30	.	TRBD2	TRBJ2-1	TGTGCCTGGAGTGTACCCGCCAGCGGGAGGGGAGATGAGCAGTTCTTC	CAWSVPASGRGDEQFF
TRBV2	once	.	TRBJ1-1	TGTGCCAGCAGTGAAAGGGGGATTGGCACTGAAGCTTTCTTT	CASSERGIGTEAFF
TRBV4-3	.	TRBD1	TRBJ1-2	TGCGCCAGCAGCCAAGATTCGAGGGACAGGTTTGGGCATGGCTACACCTTC	CASSQDSRDRFGHGYTF
TRBV4-1	.	.	TRBJ2-5	TGCGCCAGCAGCCCCGGACAGCAGACGGGAGAGACCCAGTACTTC	CASSPGQQTGETQYF
TRBV9	.	TRBD1	TRBJ2-3	TGTGCCAGCAGCGTAGCTAGGGGGCGCGCAGATACGCAGTATTTT	CASSVARGRADTQYF
TRBV6-1	.	TRBD2	TRBJ2-3	TGTGCCAGCAGTGGGCGCGGGGGACCAGATACGCAGTATTTT	CASSGRGGPDTQYF
TRBV7-7	.	TRBD1	TRBJ2-5	TGTGCTAGCAGCTTAGGGACAGGGGGCAGGGAGACCCAGTACTTC	CASSLGTGGRETQYF
TRBV25-1	.	TRBD1	TRBJ2-5	TGTGCCAGCAGTGAAGGGACAGAGAAAGAGACCCAGTACTTC	CASSEGTEKETQYF
TRBV30	.	TRBD1	TRBJ1-2	TGTGCCTGGATGGACTCTAGGGGGCCAGGGACTGGCTACACCTTC	CAWMDSRGPGTGYTF
TRBV6-5	.	TRBD1	TRBJ1-4	TGTGCCAGCAGTTACGGACAGGAGAATGAAAAACTGTTTTTT	CASSYGQENEKLFF
TRBV5-4	.	TRBD2	TRBJ2-1	TGTGCCAGCAGCTTGTTCTCGCGGGGGGGCTCGGGTGAGCAGTTCTTC	CASSLFSRGGSGEQFF
TRBV18	.	.	TRBJ2-1	TGTGCCAGCTCTCGGACCCTTCTGGGCTACAATGAGCAGTTCTTC	CASSRTLLGYNEQFF
TRBV19	.	TRBD1	TRBJ1-5	TGTGCCAGTAGTACGGGACAGGGGGCGTATCAGCCCCAGCATTTT	CASSTGQGAYQPQHF
TRBV11-3	once	.	TRBJ1-1	TGTGCCAGCAGCTTAGATCTCGGGCCCACTGAAGCTTTCTTT	CASSLDLGPTEAFF
TRBV5-5	.	.	TRBJ1-3	TGTGCCAGCAGCTTGTACAGGTCCTCTGGAAACACCATATATTTT	CASSLYRSSGNTIYF
TRBV9	.	.	TRBJ2-1	TGTGCCAGCAGCGTAAACGAGTACAATGAGCAGTTCTTC	CASSVNEYNEQFF
TRBV19	.	TRBD2	TRBJ2-7	TGTGCCAGTAGTGCCGCCCCCGGGACTAGCGGCTACGAGCAGTACTTC	CASSAAPGTSGYEQYF
TRBV5-6	.	.	TRBJ1-1	TGTGCCAGCAGCTTGCTGGGGCAGCTGAGCACTGAAGCTTTCTTT	CASSLLGQLSTEAFF
TRBV15	.	.	TRBJ1-5	TGTGCCACCAGCAGGCTAAATCAGCCCCAGCATTTT	CATSRLNQPQHF
TRBV6-1	.	.	TRBJ1-3	TGTGCCAGCAGTGAAGGACTGGACTCTGGAAACACCATATATTTT	CASSEGLDSGNTIYF
TRBV18	once	TRBD2	TRBJ2-7	TGTGCCAGCTCACAGCAAGGGGGACTAGGGACCTACGAGCAGTACTTC	CASSQQGGLGTYEQYF
TRBV27	.	TRBD2	TRBJ2-7	TGTGCCAGCAGTTTATACGGGACTAGCGGGAGGGGGTACGAGCAGTACTTC	CASSLYGTSGRGYEQYF
TRBV19	.	TRBD2	TRBJ2-1	TGTGCCAGTAGTTGGAGCGGGGGCTCCTACAATGAGCAGTTCTTC	CASSWSGGSYNEQFF
TRBV18	.	.	TRBJ1-1	TGTGCCAGCTCACCAGGGGCTGAAGCTTTCTTT	CASSPGAEAFF
TRBV7-3	.	.	TRBJ2-1	TGTGCCAGCAGCTTACCGGGGAATGAGCAGTTCTTC	CASSLPGNEQFF
TRBV5-6	.	.	TRBJ2-7	TGTGCCAGCAGCTACACACGAATTTCCTACGAGCAGTACTTC	CASSYTRISYEQYF
TRBV12-5	.	.	TRBJ2-7	TGTGCTAGTGGTTTCGGTCCGACAGCTTACTACGAGCAGTACTTC	CASGFGPTAYYEQYF
TRBV11-2	.	.	TRBJ1-1	TGTGCCAGCAGCTGGGGACAGAACACTGAAGCTTTCTTT	CASSWGQNTEAFF
TRBV6-5	.	.	TRBJ2-6	TGTGCCAGCAGAGTAGCCTCTGGGGCCAACGTCCTGACTTTC	CASRVASGANVLTF
TRBV5-4	.	TRBD2	TRBJ2-2	TGTGCCAGCAGCTTGGAGACTAGCGTGTTCGCCGGGGAGCTGTTTTTT	CASSLETSVFAGELFF
TRBV5-1	.	.	TRBJ1-2	TGCGCCAGCAGCTTGAGTTCAGGGACTAACTATGGCTACACCTTC	CASSLSSGTNYGYTF
TRBV5-4	.	.	TRBJ2-7	TGTGCCAGCAGCCCCGGTTTAGCGGCTGACTCCTACGAGCAGTACTTC	CASSPGLAADSYEQYF
TRBV11-1	.	.	TRBJ1-3	TGTGCCAGCAGCGAACAGGTCTCTGGAAACACCATATATTTT	CASSEQVSGNTIYF
TRBV12-5	once	.	TRBJ2-5	TGTGCTAGTGGTCCAGGGAATCTTCGAGAGACCCAGTACTTC	CASGPGNLRETQYF
TRBV19	.	TRBD2	TRBJ2-5	TGTGCCAGTAGTCCCGGGACTAGTCCAGAGACCCAGTACTTC	CASSPGTSPETQYF
TRBV2	.	TRBD1	TRBJ2-2	TGTGCCAGCAGTCAACAGGACAGGGTGGCCACCGGGGAGCTGTTTTTT	CASSQQDRVATGELFF
TRBV5-4	.	TRBD1	TRBJ2-5	TGTGCCAGCAGCCGGGGACAGGGAGGAGAGACCCAGTACTTC	CASSRGQGGETQYF
TRBV6-6	few	TRBD1	TRBJ2-7	TGTGCCAGCAGTTACCTAGACAGGGTGGGGGAGCAGTACTTC	CASSYLDRVGEQYF
TRBV5-5	.	.	TRBJ1-1	TGTGCCAGCAGCTTGGACCTGAACACTGAAGCTTTCTTT	CASSLDLNTEAFF
TRBV28	.	.	TRBJ2-5	TGTGCCAGCAGTCCGAATAAGTGGGAGACCCAGTACTTC	CASSPNKWETQYF
TRBV13	.	TRBD2	TRBJ2-1	TGTGCCAGCAGCTTAGCGGGAGGGGTTTATGAGCAGTTCTTC	CASSLAGGVYEQFF